This T cell receptor beta chain was retrieved from a study of T cell responses to AZD1222 COVID-19 vaccine. Germline lookup yields CDR1 SNHLY and CDR2 FYNNEI. The germline V and J ends were trimmed by 2 bases and 3 bases, with 7 bases remaining between them. The CDR3 consists of 13 residues. The sample holds one count of this clone. TCRdb keeps only in-frame clones here, not all; method: immunoSEQ multiplex PCR. The data contain approximately 120,000 clones, about 90% of them singletons. This specimen consisted of peripheral blood, obtained on day 0 of AZD1222 vaccination. The clonotype was recovered from an adult in good health. The V gene is TRBV2, the J gene TRBJ1-1; a possible D gene is TRBD1 (6 bases). CDR3 in amino acids: CASSESGDTEAFF. The CDR3 DNA follows: TGTGCCAGCAGTGAATCAGGGGACACTGAAGCTTTCTTT.